The sequence of this TCR beta chain was determined in a study of identical twins. Germline assignment: CDR1 SEHNR and CDR2 FQNEAQ (reference sequence). This CDR3 spans 14 amino acids. Trimming cost V 5 bases and J 2 bases, with 11 bases left between them. Template switching (which added a universal primer site) was used, and cDNA carried unique molecular identifiers. TCRdb re-derived calls from the 5' RACE reads in MiXCR, one entry per CDR3 protein. The data contain about 330,000 distinct CDR3 sequences, around an eighth of them seen just once; the ten biggest clones take up roughly 7.8%. This sample was also put to use in a study of yellow fever vaccine responses in identical twins.

This receptor was identified in a woman aged 18-29 years in good health. The J gene is TRBJ2-3, the V gene TRBV7-9; the D call may be TRBD1 or TRBD2 (5 bases each). The sample taken for sequencing was CD8+ T cells sorted from blood. Written as DNA, the CDR3 is TGTGCCAGCAGCGAAGAGGGGAACACAGATACGCAGTATTTT. Amino acid sequence: CASSEEGNTDTQYF.